These 30 T cell receptor beta chains came from one sample sequenced in a study of T cells in Graves' hyperthyroidism and ophthalmopathy. Amplification yielded TCR beta CDR3 regions, with RNA transcripts as the source. The TCR CDR3 first-round RT-PCR relied on the HTBI primer set. TCRdb reprocessed the multiplex PCR reads via MiXCR and lists one record per CDR3 protein. The sample has about 360,000 distinct CDR3 sequences; around 13% are singletons. Sample: blood. These receptors all come from a woman aged 18-30 years with Graves' hyperthyroidism.

This clonotype showed up many times. The gene calls are TRBV7-9 and TRBJ1-1; no reliable D call. V lost 4 bases and J lost 11, with 17 bases in between. There are 13 residues in the CDR3. CDR1 and CDR2 (germline): SEHNR, FQNEAQ (reference sequence). The CDR3 DNA is TGTGCCAGCAGCTCCGGACCGCTGACGTGGGCTTTCTTT. Amino acids: CASSSGPLTWAFF.

This clonotype was picked up many times. This sequence joins TRBV28 and TRBJ2-1, with D possibly matching TRBD2 (6 bases). V was shortened by 5 bases and J by 1 base, with 12 bases between the two germline ends. The CDR3 is made up of 15 amino acids. The V gene's germline CDR1 is MDHEN and CDR2 SYDVKM. The CDR3 reads CASSPFAGSYNEQFF. CDR3 DNA: TGTGCCAGCAGTCCTTTTGCGGGGTCCTACAATGAGCAGTTCTTC.

This clonotype occurred many times. The rearrangement links TRBV3-1 to TRBJ2-7; the D is unclear. Per the germline V gene, CDR1 is LGHDT and CDR2 is YNNKEL (reference sequence). The CDR3 extends over 12 amino acids. The V and J ends lost 0 bases and 4 bases respectively, with 4 bases between them. The CDR3 here is CASSQDLYEQYF. The CDR3, as DNA: TGTGCCAGCAGCCAAGATCTTTACGAGCAGTACTTC.

This clonotype was counted at least ten times. The chain couples TRBV20-1 to TRBJ2-5, with 8 bases matching TRBD2. The CDR3 contains 13 residues. CDR1 and CDR2 from the germline V gene are DFQATT and SNEGSKA (reference sequence). Trimming cost V 5 bases and J 5 bases; bases outside gene matches: 7. The CDR3 spells CSAPRLAQETQYF. CDR3 nucleotide sequence: TGCAGTGCTCCCCGACTAGCGCAGGAGACCCAGTACTTC.

This clonotype was observed at least ten times. V usage is TRBV2 and J usage is TRBJ1-1; maybe TRBD1 (5 bases). Germline V gene lookup returns CDR1 SNHLY and CDR2 FYNNEI. V lost 8 bases and J 2 bases, leaving 9 bases between the germline ends. The CDR3 is made up of 12 amino acids. Here the CDR3 reads CASGDGNTEAFF. DNA for the CDR3: TGTGCCAGCGGGGACGGCAACACTGAAGCTTTCTTT.

This clonotype was detected only a few times. A much larger clone is a single base away; this may be a read error. The V call is TRBV7-2, the J call TRBJ2-5, with D uncertain. This CDR3 has 11 residues. The germline gives CDR1 SGHTA, CDR2 FQGNSA. The CDR3 DNA sequence: TGTGCCGGCAGTGGCAGCAAGACCCAGTACTTC. This encodes CAGSGSKTQYF.

This clonotype was counted many times. V usage is TRBV28 and J usage is TRBJ2-7; 11 nucleotides line up with TRBD1. CDR1 is MDHEN, CDR2 SYDVKM, per germline. The V segment lost 6 bases and the J segment 7 bases; nucleotides outside the gene matches: 17. The CDR3 consists of 17 residues. This CDR3 reads CASSSKLIGQGAGEQYF. The CDR3 nucleotides read TGTGCCAGCAGCTCAAAGCTCATCGGACAGGGGGCGGGGGAGCAGTACTTC.

Many counts were recorded for this clonotype. V is TRBV12-3 or TRBV12-4 and J is TRBJ2-1, with 9 bases fitting TRBD2. With 5 bases clipped from V and 8 bases from J, the junction kept 10 bases outside the gene matches. The CDR3 length is 15 residues. The CDR3 DNA sequence: TGTGCCAGCAGTGTTAGCGGGAGATCCGGCGATGAGCAGTTCTTC. Its protein product is CASSVSGRSGDEQFF.

In its sample, this clonotype was seen many times. V is TRBV20-1 and J is TRBJ1-5; no reliable D call. CDR3 length: 12 amino acids. V was trimmed by 3 bases and J by 4 bases, leaving 7 bases between them. Germline CDR1 DFQATT, CDR2 SNEGSKA (reference sequence). The CDR3 sequence: CSARMGNQPQHF. For the CDR3, the DNA is TGCAGTGCTAGGATGGGTAATCAGCCCCAGCATTTT.

This clonotype appeared a few times. The chain recombines TRBV10-3 with TRBJ2-7; tentatively, D is TRBD1 (5 bases). CDR3 size: 13 residues. Trimming cost V 8 bases and J 0 bases, with 11 bases left between them. In germline, CDR1 is ENHRY, CDR2 SYGVKD. The CDR3 region has the DNA TGTGCCATCGGAAAGGGGATCTCCTACGAGCAGTACTTC. Its translation is CAIGKGISYEQYF.

The table lists this clonotype with many counts. The V and J genes are TRBV6-2 or TRBV6-3 and TRBJ2-7; no clear D. The CDR3 runs 13 residues. Per the germline V gene, CDR1 is MNHEY and CDR2 is SVGEGT. V was cut by 2 bases and J by 0 bases, with 5 bases left in between. CDR3 sequence: CASSYGDSYEQYF. CDR3 sequence (DNA): TGTGCCAGCAGTTACGGGGACTCCTACGAGCAGTACTTC.

This clonotype was recorded at least ten times. This chain uses TRBV29-1 with TRBJ1-2; no clear D. Trimming left V 1 base short and J 4 bases short, with 7 bases between. This CDR3 has 12 amino acids. Germline V gives CDR1 SQVTM, CDR2 ANQGSEA. The CDR3 spells CSVEGTIYGYTF. The CDR3 nucleotides read TGCAGCGTTGAAGGAACGATCTATGGCTACACCTTC.

This clonotype was seen at least ten times. V usage is TRBV11-2 and J usage is TRBJ2-5; 10 positions agree with TRBD1. CDR3 length equals 15 residues. The V gene end was trimmed by 3 bases and the J gene end by 9 bases; junction bases not matched to a gene: 10. Looked up from germline, CDR1 is SGHAT and CDR2 is FQNNGV. The CDR3 nucleotides read TGTGCCAGCAGCTTTGACAGGGGGCGCGTAGGGCCCCAGTACTTC. It encodes CASSFDRGRVGPQYF.

This clonotype appeared many times. This chain joins TRBV9 and TRBJ1-1; D remains unclear. Per the germline V gene, CDR1 is SGDLS and CDR2 is YYNGEE. The CDR3 runs to 15 residues. The V and J ends lost 0 bases and 10 bases respectively, with 19 bases between them. The CDR3 nucleotides are TGTGCCAGCAGCGTAGACGATGAGCCAACCCTCGGAGCTTTCTTT. This translates into CASSVDDEPTLGAFF.

In this sample, this clonotype turned up many times. The chain recombines TRBV28 with TRBJ2-6, with D uncertain. Germline CDR1 reads MDHEN; CDR2 reads SYDVKM. The ends were cut back, 5 bases at V and 4 bases at J, with 15 bases in the middle. The CDR3 is 16 amino acids. The CDR3 sequence: CASSLPPGSGANVLTF. CDR3 DNA: TGTGCCAGCAGTCTACCCCCAGGTTCCGGGGCCAACGTCCTGACTTTC.

This clonotype was seen ten or more times. The V call is TRBV3-1, the J call TRBJ2-1; D gene uncertain. V lost 0 bases to trimming and J lost 5 bases, with 11 bases between them. The CDR3 spans 15 residues. Germline CDR1 LGHDT, CDR2 YNNKEL (reference sequence). The CDR3 protein is CASSQEGPQDNEQFF. CDR3 sequence (DNA): TGTGCCAGCAGCCAAGAAGGCCCCCAAGACAATGAGCAGTTCTTC.

This clonotype showed up just a few times. The chain uses TRBV20-1 and TRBJ2-2; 9 nucleotides line up with TRBD2. Germline CDR1 reads DFQATT; CDR2 reads SNEGSKA (reference sequence). The CDR3 sequence is 14 residues long. Unmatched junction bases numbered 6, after V lost 6 bases and J lost 4 bases. The CDR3 DNA reads TGCAGTGCCCGGGGGACTAGCCGCACCGGGGAGCTGTTTTTT. Translating it yields CSARGTSRTGELFF.

In this sample, this clonotype turned up many times. V and J are TRBV28 and TRBJ2-3; 8 nucleotides agree with TRBD1. The CDR3 runs to 15 residues. The germline V gene has CDR1 MDHEN and CDR2 SYDVKM. The junction had 5 bases not matched to a gene; V was cut back by 1 base and J by 5 bases. This CDR3 is CASSLYQGAGDTQYF. DNA for the CDR3: TGTGCCAGCAGTTTATACCAGGGGGCGGGAGATACGCAGTATTTT. The full variable domain, completed using reference TRBV28 and TRBJ2-3, is DVKVTQSSRYLVKRTGEKVFLECVQDMDHENMFWYRQDPGLGLRLIYFSYDVKMKEKGDIPEGYSVSREKKERFSLILESASTNQTSMYLCASSLYQGAGDTQYFGPGTRLTVL.

The chain joins TRBV4-2 to TRBJ2-7; 8 bases align to TRBD1. The germline V gene has CDR1 LGHNA and CDR2 YNFKEQ. The length of the CDR3 is 15 residues. The J segment lost 5 bases and the V segment lost 9 bases, leaving 15 bases of the junction unmatched. CDR3 amino acids: CASSRPSDRAHEQYF. CDR3 DNA: TGTGCCAGTTCTAGACCCTCGGACAGGGCCCACGAGCAGTACTTC.

This chain uses TRBV5-1 with TRBJ1-4, with D tentatively TRBD1 (6 bases). This CDR3 spans 13 amino acids. The germline V and J ends were trimmed by 4 bases and 7 bases, with 11 bases remaining between them. CDR1 is SGHRS, CDR2 YFSETQ, per germline. This chain's CDR3 is CASSPGQIEKLFF. CDR3 DNA: TGCGCCAGCAGCCCCGGACAGATTGAAAAACTGTTTTTT.

This clonotype has at least ten counts. The rearrangement links TRBV5-6 to TRBJ2-7; TRBD1 might be the D (5 bases). CDR1 and CDR2 from the germline V gene are SGHDT and YYEEEE. This CDR3 is 15 amino acids long. Trimming shortened V by 1 base and J by 3 bases, and 14 bases separated the two germline ends. CDR3 bases: TGTGCCAGCAGCTTGACCCCCACAGGCTACTACGAGCAGTACTTC. This translates into CASSLTPTGYYEQYF. The full variable domain, rest sourced from reference TRBV5-6 and TRBJ2-7, is DAGVTQSPTHLIKTRGQQVTLRCSPKSGHDTVSWYQQALGQGPQFIFQYYEEEERQRGNFPDRFSGHQFPNYSSELNVNALLLGDSALYLCASSLTPTGYYEQYFGPGTRLTVT.

On this clonotype itself: A much bigger clone sits one base away, suggesting this may be a read error. The conserved closing phenylalanine or tryptophan is absent in this CDR3, likely reflecting a read error. The chain recombines TRBV12-5 with TRBJ2-3; 7 nucleotides line up with TRBD1. Trimming cost V 0 bases and J 5 bases; bases outside gene matches: 8. Germline loops: CDR1 LGHNT, CDR2 FRNRAP. The CDR3 spans 16 residues. In nucleotides, the CDR3 is TGTGCTAGTGGTTTGGTACTCAGGGGGTCTCGAGATACGCAGTATTCT. This translates into CASGLVLRGSRDTQYS.

This clonotype occurred a few times. Being one base from a much bigger clone, this may be a read error. The rearrangement uses TRBV20-1 and TRBJ2-7, with a possible D match to TRBD2 (6 bases). This CDR3 has 14 amino acids. V was shortened by 7 bases and J by 2 bases, with 18 bases between the two germline ends. The germline V gene encodes CDR1 DFQATT and CDR2 SNEGSKA (reference sequence). The CDR3 nucleotides are TGCAGTGTTTCATCCGGGACTTCCACCTACGAGCAGTACTTC. Residues: CSVSSGTSTYEQYF.

This clonotype was recorded many times. This chain joins TRBV3-1 and TRBJ2-3; D not resolved. This CDR3 has 16 residues. Germline lookup yields CDR1 LGHDT and CDR2 YNNKEL (reference sequence). Between the trimmed V and J ends, which lost 0 bases and 2 bases, there was a span of 12 bases. CDR3 residues: CASSQDVGRATDTQYF. The CDR3 DNA follows: TGTGCCAGCAGCCAAGACGTGGGCCGAGCCACAGATACGCAGTATTTT.

This clonotype was observed many times. The rearrangement uses TRBV6-2 or TRBV6-3 and TRBJ2-7; D unclear. The V gene lost 7 bases and the J gene lost 5 bases, with 15 bases spanning the gap. Per the germline V gene, CDR1 is MNHEY and CDR2 is SVGEGT. There are 13 residues in the CDR3. The CDR3 DNA reads as TGTGCCAGCACCCGAATAGACTCTGACGAGCAGTACTTC. Its protein is CASTRIDSDEQYF.

In the case of this clonotype: One base away lies a much larger clone, so this may be a sequencing read error. The chain combines TRBV18 with TRBJ2-7, with unresolved D. Per germline, CDR1 KGHSH and CDR2 LQKENI. The CDR3 covers 12 residues. CDR3 region: CASSPNSCEQYF. DNA of the CDR3: TGTGCCAGCTCACCCAACTCCTGCGAGCAGTACTTC.

Ten or more counts support this clonotype. This sequence joins TRBV6-1 and TRBJ1-1, with D maybe TRBD1 (5 bases). Between the trimmed V and J ends, which lost 2 bases and 1 base, there was a span of 17 bases. The CDR3 has 17 amino acids. CDR1 and CDR2 from the germline V gene are MNHNS and SASEGT. The CDR3: CASSEHARAAGNTEAFF. CDR3 sequence (DNA): TGTGCCAGCAGTGAACACGCCAGGGCAGCAGGGAACACTGAAGCTTTCTTT.

This clonotype was counted at least ten times. This CDR3 is CASSFPRRSTQYF. CDR3 DNA: TGTGCCAGCAGCTTTCCTAGGAGGAGTACGCAGTATTTT. J is TRBJ2-3 and V is TRBV7-2, with D perhaps matching TRBD2 (5 bases). Trimming removed 3 bases from V and 8 bases from J, with 12 bases in between. The CDR3 is 13 amino acids. CDR1 SGHTA and CDR2 FQGNSA come from the germline V gene. The whole variable domain, remainder taken from reference TRBV7-2 and TRBJ2-3, is GAGVSQSPSNKVTEKGKDVELRCDPISGHTALYWYRQSLGQGLEFLIYFQGNSAPDKSGLPSDRFSAERTGGSVSTLTIQRTQQEDSAVYLCASSFPRRSTQYFGPGTRLTVL.

This clonotype was recorded at least ten times. The chain uses TRBV18 and TRBJ1-5; D is perhaps TRBD1 (6 bases). Looked up from germline, CDR1 is KGHSH and CDR2 is LQKENI. This CDR3 has 17 residues. V lost 2 bases to trimming and J lost 4 bases, with 18 bases between them. Here the CDR3 reads CASSPYRAGEGNQPQHF. The CDR3 nucleotides read TGTGCCAGCTCACCATATCGCGCAGGGGAGGGGAATCAGCCCCAGCATTTT.

This clonotype was picked up a small number of times. The chain recombines TRBV27 with TRBJ1-6; no definite D call. Germline V lookup: CDR1 MNHEY, CDR2 SMNVEV (reference sequence). V was cut by 4 bases and J by 4 bases, with 8 bases left in between. This CDR3 is 14 amino acids long. CDR3 in DNA: TGTGCCAGCAGTTCACAGCGGTATAATTCACCCCTCCACTTT. Its protein product is CASSSQRYNSPLHF.